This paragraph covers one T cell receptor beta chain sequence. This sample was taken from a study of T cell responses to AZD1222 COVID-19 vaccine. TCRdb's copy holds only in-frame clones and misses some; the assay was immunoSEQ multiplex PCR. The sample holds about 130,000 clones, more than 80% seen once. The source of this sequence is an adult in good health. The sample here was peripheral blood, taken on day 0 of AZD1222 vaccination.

CDR3 sequence reads: CASIYSTGPYGYTF. The DNA of the CDR3 is TGTGCCAGCATCTATAGCACAGGGCCCTATGGCTACACCTTC. This chain links TRBV5-6 with TRBJ1-2; weak D call: TRBD1 (6 bases). V gave up 6 bases and J gave up 4 bases, with 16 bases separating them. CDR1 and CDR2 from the germline V gene are SGHDT and YYEEEE. This CDR3 spans 14 amino acids.